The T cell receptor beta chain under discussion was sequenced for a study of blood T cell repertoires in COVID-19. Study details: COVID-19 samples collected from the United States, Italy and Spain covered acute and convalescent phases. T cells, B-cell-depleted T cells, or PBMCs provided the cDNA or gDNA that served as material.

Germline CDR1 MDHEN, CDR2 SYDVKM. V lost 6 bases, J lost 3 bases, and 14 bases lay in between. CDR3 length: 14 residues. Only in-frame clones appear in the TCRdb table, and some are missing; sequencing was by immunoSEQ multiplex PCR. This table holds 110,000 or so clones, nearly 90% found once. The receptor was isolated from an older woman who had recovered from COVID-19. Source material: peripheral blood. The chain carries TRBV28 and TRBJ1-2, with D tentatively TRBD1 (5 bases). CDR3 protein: CASSPGGRDYGYTF. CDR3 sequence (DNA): TGTGCCAGCAGCCCGGGGGGAAGGGACTATGGCTACACCTTC.